Below are 11 T cell receptor beta chains sequenced from a single sample in a study of blood T cell repertoires in COVID-19. Clones were read by immunoSEQ multiplex PCR, and TCRdb kept only the in-frame ones, dropping some. The data hold under 30,000 clones, with approximately 86% observed a single time. The sample was peripheral blood. The receptors here all came from a human donor with acute or convalescent COVID-19. The donor label of this sample is uncertain.

This rearrangement joins TRBV7-9 to TRBJ1-2; possibly TRBD1 for D (5 bases). Trimming took 2 bases from V and 4 from J, leaving 14 bases between them. This CDR3 region has 15 residues. The germline gives CDR1 SEHNR, CDR2 FQNEAQ (reference sequence). CDR3 loop: CASSLHSDSSYGYTF. In DNA, the CDR3 is TGTGCCAGCAGCTTACATTCCGACAGCAGCTATGGCTACACCTTC.

The gene calls are TRBV7-3 and TRBJ2-3; D perhaps matches TRBD2 (6 bases). From germline, CDR1 is SGHTA and CDR2 FQGTGA. The V gene lost 5 bases and the J gene lost 4 bases, with 19 bases spanning the gap. This CDR3 contains 16 residues. CDR3 in DNA: TGTGCCAGCAGCCTCCACGGGAGAAGGAGCCCAGATACGCAGTATTTT. This encodes CASSLHGRRSPDTQYF.

This chain joins TRBV30 and TRBJ2-1; 8 bases match TRBD2. With 3 bases clipped from V and 6 bases from J, the junction kept 1 base outside the gene matches. Germline-derived CDR1 and CDR2 are GTSNPN and SVGIG (reference sequence). The CDR3 runs 12 residues. CDR3 residues: CAWSGRANEQFF. In nucleotides, the CDR3 is TGTGCCTGGAGCGGGAGGGCCAATGAGCAGTTCTTC.

This clone was observed once. This rearrangement joins TRBV27 to TRBJ1-5, with TRBD1 matching over 7 bases. V was pared by 3 bases and J by 4 bases, with 3 bases of the junction left unmatched. Germline V gives CDR1 MNHEY, CDR2 SMNVEV (reference sequence). The CDR3 is 14 amino acids. Here the CDR3 reads CASSLSRGNQPQHF. The CDR3 nucleotides are TGTGCCAGCAGTTTGTCCAGGGGGAATCAGCCCCAGCATTTT.

This chain connects TRBV7-3 to TRBJ1-2; perhaps TRBD1 as D (6 bases). This CDR3 is built from 13 residues. Trimming took off 4 bases at V and 4 bases at J, with 10 bases between the two ends. Looked up from germline, CDR1 is SGHTA and CDR2 is FQGTGA. The CDR3 is CASSSGVGYGYTF. In DNA form, the CDR3 reads TGTGCCAGCAGCTCAGGGGTTGGCTATGGCTACACCTTC.

The CDR3 here is CASSSYPRLAGAVINEQFF. The CDR3 coding sequence is TGTGCCAGCAGCTCCTACCCTAGACTAGCGGGAGCGGTGATTAATGAGCAGTTCTTC. The V and J genes are TRBV11-2 and TRBJ2-1, with 12 bases that match TRBD2. The CDR3 has 19 amino acids. Germline trimming cut 4 bases from V and 7 bases from J; bases unmatched to any gene: 17. Looked up from germline, CDR1 is SGHAT and CDR2 is FQNNGV.

The J gene is TRBJ2-5, the V gene TRBV7-3; D possibly corresponds to TRBD1 (6 bases). CDR1 is SGHTA, CDR2 FQGTGA, per germline. Trimming took off 8 bases at V and 4 bases at J, with 14 bases between the two ends. There are 13 residues in the CDR3. The DNA of the CDR3 is TGTGCCAGCGTGCCCAGGGGAAGAGAGACCCAGTACTTC. Its protein is CASVPRGRETQYF.

On this clone: This may arise from a read error, as a much more abundant clone is one base away. The chain recombines TRBV7-8 with TRBJ2-3; D is perhaps TRBD2 (5 bases). Germline CDR1 is SGHVS and CDR2 is FQNEAQ. The CDR3 totals 15 residues. The CDR3 nucleotides are TGTGCCAGCAGCCAAGTCGGGGAATTAAGAGATGCGCAGTATTTT. Translation: CASSQVGELRDAQYF.

This clone was counted only a few times. The CDR3 DNA follows: TGTGCCAGCAGCACTTACTACGAGCAGTACTTC. This gives the protein CASSTYYEQYF. The chain recombines TRBV11-2 with TRBJ2-7, with D unresolved. The CDR3 runs to 11 residues. V was clipped by 5 bases and J by 3 bases, with 5 bases between them. From germline, CDR1 is SGHAT and CDR2 FQNNGV. Based on the CDR3 plus reference TRBV11-2 and TRBJ2-7, the full variable domain is EAGVAQSPRYKIIEKRQSVAFWCNPISGHATLYWYQQILGQGPKLLIQFQNNGVVDDSQLPKDRFSAERLKGVDSTLKIQPAKLEDSAVYLCASSTYYEQYFGPGTRLTVT.

The chain links TRBV7-9 to TRBJ1-1; D is unclear. The CDR3 has 14 residues. V was clipped by 5 bases and J by 5 bases, with 15 bases between them. In germline, CDR1 is SEHNR, CDR2 FQNEAQ (reference sequence). CDR3 loop: CASSPSSPGTEAFF. DNA for the CDR3: TGTGCCAGCAGCCCCTCGAGCCCGGGGACTGAAGCTTTCTTT.

The chain is built from TRBV2 and TRBJ2-1; tentative D call: TRBD1 (6 bases). V lost 6 bases and J lost 7, with 25 bases in between. Germline CDR1 SNHLY, CDR2 FYNNEI. The CDR3 contains 17 residues. The CDR3 nucleotides read TGTGCCAGCAGGGAGACCACCGGGACCGCCAGGGGAAATGAGCAGTTCTTC. This codes for CASRETTGTARGNEQFF. The entire variable domain, with the rest obtained from reference TRBV2 and TRBJ2-1, is as follows: EPEVTQTPSHQVTQMGQEVILRCVPISNHLYFYWYRQILGQKVEFLVSFYNNEISEKSEIFDDQFSVERPDGSNFTLKIRSTKLEDSAMYFCASRETTGTARGNEQFFGPGTRLTVL.